This TCR beta chain was obtained from a study of spatial heterogeneity in lung cancer. About the study: TCR and UMI combinations that were unique each appeared, on average, more than ten times in raw reads. General study results and limits: Counts that tracked tumor mutation counts were those of expanded intratumoral alpha and beta TCRs.

V was trimmed by 4 bases and J by 7 bases, leaving 18 bases between them. The CDR3 contains 14 residues. Germline CDR1 and CDR2: SGDLS and YYNGEE. This clonotype was seen a few times. Its specificity is not known. Time point here: sample taken at primary tumor resection. Sequencing covered unsorted whole RNA taken from tumor, nontumor lung or frozen PBMC. Individually, TCR cDNA molecules were each labelled with a unique molecular identifier. TCRdb redid the calling of the 5' RACE reads with MiXCR, one entry per CDR3 protein. The repertoire holds a few thousand distinct CDR3 sequences, with around 8% as singletons.

The starting material was lung tumor tissue, obtained at surgery. V gene TRBV9 combines with J gene TRBJ2-7; D ambiguous. The source of this sequence is a male donor with early-stage non-small cell lung cancer. The CDR3 DNA sequence: TGTGCCAGCAGCACCTCCGGCAGCCTCTCTGAGCAGTACTTC. This sequence encodes CASSTSGSLSEQYF.